The 23 T cell receptor beta chains below were found in one sample sequenced in a study of blood T cells in healthy people across ages. It was with a sample-barcoded 5' primer and a J-beta primer mix that a second PCR of roughly 7 to 12 cycles was run. MiXCR, applied by TCRdb to the 5' RACE reads, yields one record per CDR3 protein. The table shows 1.5 million to 2 million distinct CDR3 sequences, with over 25% occurring only once. Sequencing input: blood. These receptors were taken from a woman in her thirties in good health.

The chain recombines TRBV6-1 with TRBJ2-3; 9 nucleotides align to TRBD2. The length of the CDR3 is 17 residues. CDR1 and CDR2 from the germline V gene are MNHNS and SASEGT. Trimming cost V 0 bases and J 3 bases; bases outside gene matches: 7. CDR3 sequence (DNA): TGTGCCAGCAGTGAAGCGTGGACTAGCGTTAGTACAGATACGCAGTATTTT. Its translation is CASSEAWTSVSTDTQYF.

Turning to this clonotype: This clone may be a read error of a much larger clone one base away. The chain couples TRBV7-3 to TRBJ2-5, with 8 nucleotides matching TRBD2. The germline V gene encodes CDR1 SGHTA and CDR2 FQGTGA. The CDR3 extends over 14 amino acids. The CDR3 region is CAGSLTSGRLQQYF. CDR3 DNA: TGTGCCGGCAGCTTAACTAGCGGCCGCCTCCAGCAGTACTTC.

This clonotype has a handful of counts. The chain uses TRBV30 and TRBJ1-5; 8 bases fit TRBD1. Germline V lookup: CDR1 GTSNPN, CDR2 SVGIG (reference sequence). The J segment lost 9 bases and the V segment lost 2 bases, leaving 12 bases of the junction unmatched. The CDR3 is made up of 15 amino acids. The CDR3 here is CAWSTNTGGAAPQHF. CDR3 nucleotide sequence: TGTGCCTGGAGTACGAACACAGGGGGGGCAGCGCCCCAGCATTTT.

In this sample, this clonotype turned up a few times. The gene calls are TRBV6-5 and TRBJ2-7; D gene unclear. Trimming took 11 bases from V and 1 from J, leaving 15 bases between them. CDR1 is MNHEY, CDR2 SVGAGI, per germline. The CDR3 has 13 amino acids. In nucleotides, the CDR3 is TGTGCCGCCCTATCTGGGGATTCCTACGAGCAGTACTTC. Translated: CAALSGDSYEQYF.

Note on this clonotype: At one of its ends the junction is not consistent with the germline gene, which may arise from a read error. This chain uses TRBV4-3 with TRBJ2-2, with a weak D call TRBD2 (5 bases). In germline, CDR1 is LGHNA, CDR2 YSLEER. The CDR3 is made up of 15 amino acids. This CDR3 is CASSQRSTNTGERFF. The DNA of the CDR3 is TGCGCCAGCAGCCAACGCTCTACGAACACCGGGGAGCGGTTTTTT.

The rearrangement uses TRBV30 and TRBJ2-7; 7 bases are a match to TRBD2. This CDR3 spans 14 amino acids. With 1 base clipped from V and 0 bases from J, the junction kept 3 bases outside the gene matches. The germline gives CDR1 GTSNPN, CDR2 SVGIG (reference sequence). The CDR3 DNA sequence: TGTGCCTGGAGTGGGGGGGGAGGCTCCTACGAGCAGTACTTC. This translates into CAWSGGGGSYEQYF. Full variable domain (outside the CDR3, taken from reference TRBV30 and TRBJ2-7): SQTIHQWPATLVQPVGSPLSLECTVEGTSNPNLYWYRQAAGRGLQLLFYSVGIGQISSEVPQNLSASRPQDRQFILSSKKLLLSDSGFYLCAWSGGGGSYEQYFGPGTRLTVT.

This chain uses TRBV20-1 with TRBJ2-3; D gene ambiguous. This CDR3 has 14 residues. With 3 bases removed from V and 4 bases from J, the gap between germline ends came to 14 bases. The V gene's germline CDR1 is DFQATT and CDR2 SNEGSKA (reference sequence). CDR3 residues: CSARTRQVADTQYF. For the CDR3, the DNA is TGCAGTGCTAGGACTCGCCAGGTAGCAGATACGCAGTATTTT.

A note on this clonotype: A junction end diverges from the germline sequence, so it may reflect a read error. The V gene is TRBV29-1, the J gene TRBJ2-5, with D tentatively TRBD1 or TRBD2 (5 bases each). The J call is uncertain, as TRBJ2-7 better fits the DNA end. CDR1 SQVTM and CDR2 ANQGSEA come from the germline V gene. The CDR3 has 15 residues. CDR3 in DNA: TGCAGCGCTGAAGATGGCCGGGGCCGTACCTACGAGCAGTACTTC. Translation gives CSAEDGRGRTYEQYF.

The genes are TRBV10-3 and TRBJ1-3; D perhaps matches TRBD1 (6 bases). CDR1 and CDR2 (germline): ENHRY, SYGVKD. V was shortened by 7 bases and J by 2 bases, with 21 bases between the two germline ends. The CDR3 has 17 residues. DNA for the CDR3: TGTGCCATCACCGAGGACAGCGCTGGGGTAACTGGAAACACCATATATTTT. Translated: CAITEDSAGVTGNTIYF.

On this clonotype: With a much larger clone just one base away, this may be a read error. The rearrangement links TRBV7-2 to TRBJ2-6; 9 nucleotides line up with TRBD1. Germline V gene data show CDR1 as SGHTA and CDR2 as FQGNSA. J was trimmed by 2 bases and V by 4 bases; bases with no gene match: 3. There are 16 residues in the CDR3. The CDR3 region has the DNA TGTGCCAGCAGCTACGGGACAGGGCCTGGGGCCAACGTCCTGACTTTC. This sequence encodes CASSYGTGPGANVLTF.

This chain joins TRBV29-1 and TRBJ2-5; D unclear. CDR3 length: 14 residues. The V gene's germline CDR1 is SQVTM and CDR2 ANQGSEA. Trimming cost V 1 base and J 1 base, with 10 bases left between them. The CDR3 loop reads CSVEVLKLQETQYF. The DNA of the CDR3 is TGCAGCGTTGAAGTTTTAAAGCTCCAAGAGACCCAGTACTTC.

A word on this clonotype: At one of its ends the junction is not consistent with the germline gene, which may arise from a read error. The chain links TRBV2 to TRBJ2-2; 7 bases are a match to TRBD1. CDR1 SNHLY and CDR2 FYNNEI come from the germline V gene. This CDR3 comprises 15 residues. The CDR3, as DNA: TGTGCCAGCAGCGCGGACAGGTCGAACACCGGGGAGCGGTTTTTT. Translating gives CASSADRSNTGERFF. Together with reference TRBV2 and TRBJ2-2, the CDR3 gives the full variable domain: EPEVTQTPSHQVTQMGQEVILRCVPISNHLYFYWYRQILGQKVEFLVSFYNNEISEKSEIFDDQFSVERPDGSNFTLKIRSTKLEDSAMYFCASSADRSNTGERFFGEGSRLTVL.

The gene calls are TRBV6-5 and TRBJ1-6, with D uncertain. This CDR3 has 15 residues. The ends were cut back, 1 base at V and 4 bases at J, with 8 bases in the middle. CDR1 and CDR2 from the germline V gene are MNHEY and SVGAGI. The CDR3 region has the DNA TGTGCCAGCAGTTACTGGCAGAGATATAATTCACCCCTCCACTTT. Residues: CASSYWQRYNSPLHF.

Concerning this clonotype: One end of the junction is discordant with germline, which a read error may explain. This chain links TRBV20-1 with TRBJ2-1, with 8 positions matching TRBD1. Germline CDR1 reads DFQATT; CDR2 reads SNEGSKA (reference sequence). This CDR3 has 14 amino acids. The CDR3: CSARPTGDAGEQCF. CDR3 bases: TGCAGTGCTAGACCGACAGGGGACGCCGGCGAGCAGTGCTTC.

CDR3: CASSEQVLEAFF. In DNA, the CDR3 is TGTGCCAGCAGCGAACAGGTTTTAGAAGCTTTCTTT. The rearrangement joins TRBV7-9 to TRBJ1-1; TRBD1 is a possible D gene (5 bases). The germline CDR1 and CDR2 sequences are SEHNR and FQNEAQ (reference sequence). Trimming shortened V by 5 bases and J by 8 bases, and 12 bases separated the two germline ends. This CDR3 comprises 12 residues. Drawing the rest from reference TRBV7-9 and TRBJ1-1, the complete variable domain is DTGVSQNPRHKITKRGQNVTFRCDPISEHNRLYWYRQTLGQGPEFLTYFQNEAQLEKSRLLSDRFSAERPKGSFSTLEIQRTEQGDSAMYLCASSEQVLEAFFGQGTRLTVV.

This chain's CDR3 is CASSSKTTWTYEQYF. DNA of the CDR3: TGTGCCAGCAGTTCCAAAACAACATGGACCTACGAGCAGTACTTC. The rearrangement uses TRBV27 and TRBJ2-7; D is unclear. Germline lookup yields CDR1 MNHEY and CDR2 SMNVEV (reference sequence). The V and J ends lost 4 bases and 2 bases respectively, with 15 bases between them. CDR3 length: 15 amino acids.

The J gene is TRBJ2-5, the V gene TRBV20-1, with a tentative D call TRBD1 (5 bases). The assigned J gene may be wrong: the sequence end matches TRBJ2-1 better. The germline V gene has CDR1 DFQATT and CDR2 SNEGSKA (reference sequence). The CDR3 consists of 14 residues. Written as DNA, the CDR3 is TGCAGTGCGAGTCTGACAGCCACCCAAGAGACCCAGTTCTTC. Amino acid sequence: CSASLTATQETQFF.

A few counts support this clonotype. Compared with germline, one end of the junction differs, possibly owing to a read error. The chain recombines TRBV7-9 with TRBJ1-2; tentatively, D is TRBD1 (5 bases). The germline V gene has CDR1 SEHNR and CDR2 FQNEAQ (reference sequence). The CDR3 runs to 15 residues. CDR3 nucleotide sequence: TGTGCCAGCAACTTAGTTGGCAGGGCTAACTATGGCTACACCTTC. Its translation: CASNLVGRANYGYTF.

The table lists this clonotype with a count of one. One end of the junction does not line up with germline, which may come from a read error. The rearrangement uses TRBV29-1 and TRBJ2-2, with a possible D match to TRBD2 (6 bases). Germline assignment: CDR1 SQVTM and CDR2 ANQGSEA. The CDR3 is made up of 12 amino acids. This CDR3 is CSVAGSTGELVF. CDR3 in DNA: TGCAGCGTTGCCGGGAGCACCGGGGAGCTGGTTTTT.

This clonotype was recorded many times. The rearrangement joins TRBV7-2 to TRBJ2-7; D remains ambiguous. Germline loops: CDR1 SGHTA, CDR2 FQGNSA. Trimming took off 3 bases at V and 10 bases at J, with 16 bases between the two ends. The CDR3 totals 13 residues. The CDR3 protein is CASSFDLAANQYF. The CDR3 nucleotides are TGTGCCAGCAGCTTCGACTTGGCGGCGAACCAGTACTTC.

The chain has TRBV24-1 and TRBJ2-6; D gene uncertain. The germline CDR1 and CDR2 sequences are KGHDR and SFDVKD. The CDR3 runs 14 residues. The CDR3 coding sequence is TGTGCATGGAGTAGGCGCTCTGGGGCCAACGTCCTGACTTTC. Translation: CAWSRRSGANVLTF.

The V call is TRBV3-1, the J call TRBJ2-1; 9 positions match TRBD2. The V gene end was trimmed by 10 bases and the J gene end by 6 bases; junction bases not matched to a gene: 4. In germline, CDR1 is LGHDT, CDR2 YNNKEL (reference sequence). CDR3 length: 12 residues. The CDR3 sequence: CATASGANEQFF. The CDR3 DNA follows: TGTGCCACGGCTAGCGGGGCCAATGAGCAGTTCTTC.

This clonotype was found once. V gene TRBV7-6 combines with J gene TRBJ2-1; D may be TRBD2 (5 bases). V lost 5 bases and J 6 bases, leaving 20 bases between the germline ends. CDR1 is SGHVS and CDR2 is FNYEAQ in the germline V gene. The CDR3 loop spans 16 amino acids. Written as DNA, the CDR3 is TGTGCCAGCAGCCCGAGGGCCCTCCTACGGAGCAATGAGCAGTTCTTC. Encoded protein: CASSPRALLRSNEQFF.